This entry concerns a single TCR beta chain. Its specificity is unknown. The sample originates from a study of T cell responses to AZD1222 COVID-19 vaccine. Study-level points and caveats: Across the whole spike, CD4 TCRs peaked at regions 160-218 and 743-854.

Only in-frame clones appear in the TCRdb table, and some are missing; sequencing was by immunoSEQ multiplex PCR. The sample has more than 65,000 clones; around 78% are singletons. Between the trimmed V and J ends, which lost 4 bases and 6 bases, there was a span of 13 bases. This CDR3 region has 13 residues. Germline V gives CDR1 SGDLS, CDR2 YYNGEE. The source of this sequence is an adult who received the AZD1222 COVID-19 vaccine. This sample comprised peripheral blood, obtained 28 days after the second AZD1222 dose. The chain combines TRBV9 with TRBJ1-2; D possibly corresponds to TRBD1 (5 bases). CDR3 sequence reads: CASSRGESDGYTF. The CDR3 DNA reads TGTGCCAGCAGCCGGGGCGAAAGCGATGGCTACACCTTC.